The 28 T cell receptor beta chains reported below all come from one sample, sequenced in a study of chemoradiotherapy in HPV16-positive cancers (dated by TCRdb to 2022 to 2024). The library was built by means of the immunoSEQ multiplex PCR assay. TCRdb mirrors the immuneACCESS table, restricted to in-frame sequences. Some clones are absent from its copies; in checked studies, under half trace to an unresolved V gene, and the reason for the others is unknown. For this sample there are 25,000 to 30,000 clones; over 90% appear just once. The ten biggest clones cover more than 15% of the sample. The sample in question was blood, obtained from a patient who underwent chemoradiotherapy. Receptors were obtained from a human donor with HPV-associated anogenital cancer.

The chain has TRBV5-4 and TRBJ2-5; 14 nucleotides align to TRBD2. The germline CDR1 and CDR2 sequences are SGHNT and YYREEE (reference sequence). V lost 5 bases, J lost 5 bases, and 5 bases stayed unmatched. The CDR3 runs to 15 residues. The CDR3 coding sequence is TGTGCCAGCAGTTACCGACTAGCGGGGGGGGAGACCCAGTACTTC. It encodes CASSYRLAGGETQYF.

This clone was seen a few times. The chain joins TRBV18 to TRBJ1-5; D is uncertain. Per the germline V gene, CDR1 is KGHSH and CDR2 is LQKENI. V was cut by 1 base and J by 5 bases, with 12 bases left in between. The CDR3 totals 15 residues. The CDR3 coding sequence is TGTGCCAGCTCACCACAAGTGGGCGGTGATCAGCCCCAGCATTTT. It translates to CASSPQVGGDQPQHF.

The rearrangement links TRBV9 to TRBJ2-5; possibly TRBD1 or TRBD2 for D (6 bases each). The CDR3 contains 14 residues. CDR1 and CDR2 from the germline V gene are SGDLS and YYNGEE. Trimming stripped 0 bases from V and 7 bases from J, with 13 bases between. CDR3 in amino acids: CASSVVGGTGTQYF. In nucleotides, the CDR3 is TGTGCCAGCAGCGTAGTAGGGGGGACCGGGACCCAGTACTTC.

This rearrangement joins TRBV12-5 to TRBJ2-6; D tentatively reads TRBD1 or TRBD2 (5 bases each). The V end was cut by 5 bases, the J end by 0 bases, with 11 bases between. Germline loops: CDR1 LGHNT, CDR2 FRNRAP. The CDR3 sequence is 16 residues long. The CDR3 sequence: CASGRDRNSGANVLTF. For the CDR3, the DNA is TGTGCTAGTGGTCGGGACCGCAACTCTGGGGCCAACGTCCTGACTTTC. Supplemented by reference TRBV12-5 and TRBJ2-6, the full variable domain reads DARVTQTPRHKVTEMGQEVTMRCQPILGHNTVFWYRQTMMQGLELLAYFRNRAPLDDSGMPKDRFSAEMPDATLATLKIQPSEPRDSAVYFCASGRDRNSGANVLTFGAGSRLTVL.

DNA of the CDR3: TGTGCCAGCAGCTTCGCTAGCGGGAGGTTTAATGAGCAGTTCTTC. Translating it yields CASSFASGRFNEQFF. V usage is TRBV7-2 and J usage is TRBJ2-1; TRBD2 agrees at 11 bases. Germline trimming cut 3 bases from V and 7 bases from J; bases unmatched to any gene: 5. The CDR3 loop spans 15 amino acids. CDR1 and CDR2 from the germline V gene are SGHTA and FQGNSA. Together with reference TRBV7-2 and TRBJ2-1, the CDR3 gives the full variable domain: GAGVSQSPSNKVTEKGKDVELRCDPISGHTALYWYRQSLGQGLEFLIYFQGNSAPDKSGLPSDRFSAERTGGSVSTLTIQRTQQEDSAVYLCASSFASGRFNEQFFGPGTRLTVL.

The V and J genes are TRBV7-9 and TRBJ2-7; tentatively, D is TRBD1 (6 bases). V dropped 4 bases and J dropped 4 bases, with 11 bases sitting between them. Germline loops: CDR1 SEHNR, CDR2 FQNEAQ (reference sequence). This CDR3 region has 13 residues. CDR3 protein: CASSYGRGYEQYF. The CDR3 DNA reads TGTGCCAGCAGCTACGGCAGGGGATACGAGCAGTACTTC.

The rearrangement uses TRBV6-1 and TRBJ2-3; 10 nucleotides align to TRBD2. The trim removed 3 bases at V and 2 bases at J, leaving 11 bases unmatched. This CDR3 is 18 amino acids long. The germline gives CDR1 MNHNS, CDR2 SASEGT. DNA of the CDR3: TGTGCCAGCAGTGACCCGACCTTACTAGCGGGATTCACAGATACGCAGTATTTT. This translates into CASSDPTLLAGFTDTQYF.

In its sample, this clone was seen once. The chain combines TRBV4-1 with TRBJ1-6; D unclear. The length of the CDR3 is 13 residues. Trimming stripped 0 bases from V and 7 bases from J, with 4 bases between. Germline loops: CDR1 MGHRA, CDR2 YSYEKL. The CDR3 DNA reads as TGCGCCAGCAGCCAAGACAGGAATTCACCCCTCCACTTT. Residues: CASSQDRNSPLHF.

The V call is TRBV5-5, the J call TRBJ2-1; 8 nucleotides agree with TRBD2. Losses at the gene ends were 0 bases for V and 4 bases for J; bases not matched to a gene: 6. Germline CDR1 reads SGHKS; CDR2 reads YYEKEE (reference sequence). The CDR3 loop spans 16 amino acids. CDR3 protein: CASSLVGGASYNEQFF. CDR3 DNA: TGTGCCAGCAGCTTGGTCGGGGGGGCTTCTTACAATGAGCAGTTCTTC. The full variable domain, in which reference TRBV5-5 and TRBJ2-1 provide the parts outside the CDR3, is DAGVTQSPTHLIKTRGQQVTLRCSPISGHKSVSWYQQVLGQGPQFIFQYYEKEERGRGNFPDRFSARQFPNYSSELNVNALLLGDSALYLCASSLVGGASYNEQFFGPGTRLTVL.

The chain employs TRBV6-5 and TRBJ1-4; maybe TRBD1 (5 bases). CDR1 and CDR2 (germline): MNHEY, SVGAGI. The germline V and J ends were trimmed by 9 bases and 0 bases, with 8 bases remaining between them. The CDR3 loop spans 13 amino acids. Written as DNA, the CDR3 is TGTGCCAGTCAGGGTGCAACTAATGAAAAACTGTTTTTT. Protein sequence: CASQGATNEKLFF.

This chain joins TRBV7-3 and TRBJ1-4; weak D call: TRBD1 (6 bases). This CDR3 contains 13 residues. V lost 6 bases and J 7 bases, leaving 12 bases between the germline ends. Germline values: CDR1 SGHTA, CDR2 FQGTGA. This CDR3 is CASSGGAGEKLFF. DNA for the CDR3: TGTGCCAGCAGTGGGGGGGCTGGTGAAAAACTGTTTTTT. The whole variable domain, filled in from reference TRBV7-3 and TRBJ1-4, reads GAGVSQTPSNKVTEKGKYVELRCDPISGHTALYWYRQSLGQGPEFLIYFQGTGAADDSGLPNDRFFAVRPEGSVSTLKIQRTERGDSAVYLCASSGGAGEKLFFGSGTQLSVL.

The CDR3 region is CASRDPVGEQFF. CDR3 in DNA: TGTGCCAGCAGAGATCCTGTTGGGGAGCAGTTCTTC. V gene TRBV28 combines with J gene TRBJ2-1; D uncertain. CDR1 and CDR2 (germline): MDHEN, SYDVKM. The V end was cut by 6 bases, the J end by 10 bases, with 13 bases between. There are 12 residues in the CDR3.

The chain combines TRBV6-6 with TRBJ1-4; 7 nucleotides agree with TRBD1. The V gene end was trimmed by 2 bases and the J gene end by 7 bases; junction bases not matched to a gene: 4. The CDR3 loop spans 14 amino acids. Germline V lookup: CDR1 MNHNY, CDR2 SVGAGI (reference sequence). This CDR3 is CASSYTGQFEKLFF. The DNA for the CDR3 is TGTGCCAGCAGTTACACGGGACAGTTTGAAAAACTGTTTTTT.

CDR3 region: CATPGGASNQPQHF. The CDR3 DNA sequence: TGCGCCACCCCGGGAGGGGCTAGCAATCAGCCCCAGCATTTT. The V gene is TRBV10-1, the J gene TRBJ1-5; D perhaps matches TRBD1 (5 bases). Germline V gene lookup returns CDR1 WNHNN and CDR2 SYGVQD (reference sequence). The CDR3 extends over 14 amino acids. V was pared by 10 bases and J by 0 bases, with 13 bases between.

CDR3 region: CASSGGGGYTF. The CDR3 DNA reads TGTGCCAGCAGCGGGGGGGGAGGCTACACCTTC. The chain couples TRBV9 to TRBJ1-2, with D tentatively TRBD1 (5 bases). The CDR3 extends over 11 amino acids. Trimming took 3 bases from V and 8 from J, leaving 8 bases between them. The germline V gene has CDR1 SGDLS and CDR2 YYNGEE.

The genes are TRBV7-9 and TRBJ2-7, with 9 positions matching TRBD1. The trim removed 2 bases at V and 7 bases at J, leaving 9 bases unmatched. The CDR3 consists of 15 residues. The V gene's germline CDR1 is SEHNR and CDR2 FQNEAQ (reference sequence). CDR3 sequence: CASSLLGTGLSEQYF. CDR3 sequence (DNA): TGTGCCAGCAGCTTACTTGGGACAGGGTTATCGGAGCAGTACTTC. Supplemented by reference TRBV7-9 and TRBJ2-7, the full variable domain reads DTGVSQNPRHKITKRGQNVTFRCDPISEHNRLYWYRQTLGQGPEFLTYFQNEAQLEKSRLLSDRFSAERPKGSFSTLEIQRTEQGDSAMYLCASSLLGTGLSEQYFGPGTRLTVT.

This clone appeared a few times. The gene calls are TRBV14 and TRBJ1-1, with a tentative D call TRBD1 (5 bases). Germline V gene data show CDR1 as SGHDN and CDR2 as FVKESK. Trimming removed 10 bases at V and 4 bases at J, with 10 bases between. The CDR3 extends over 11 amino acids. CDR3 sequence reads: CATLRGTEAFF. DNA for the CDR3: TGTGCCACCCTAAGGGGCACTGAAGCTTTCTTT.

This clone was counted once. The rearrangement joins TRBV2 to TRBJ1-2; D remains unclear. The CDR3 loop spans 13 amino acids. V lost 0 bases and J 4 bases, leaving 6 bases between the germline ends. The germline V gene encodes CDR1 SNHLY and CDR2 FYNNEI. The CDR3 nucleotides read TGTGCCAGCAGTGAAGCGCGGGTCTATGGCTACACCTTC. Its protein is CASSEARVYGYTF.

V usage is TRBV9 and J usage is TRBJ2-3; 9 nucleotides line up with TRBD1. The CDR3 contains 16 residues. CDR1 and CDR2 (germline): SGDLS, YYNGEE. The trim removed 3 bases at V and 2 bases at J, leaving 7 bases unmatched. CDR3 sequence (DNA): TGTGCCAGCAGCGCTTACAGGGGGCTGCTCACAGATACGCAGTATTTT. Protein product: CASSAYRGLLTDTQYF.

The chain's CDR3 is CASSPDSSGANVLTF. The CDR3 nucleotides are TGTGCCAGCAGTCCGGACAGCTCTGGGGCCAACGTCCTGACTTTC. This chain uses TRBV2 with TRBJ2-6, with D perhaps matching TRBD1 (6 bases). The CDR3 totals 15 residues. With 5 bases removed from V and 0 bases from J, the gap between germline ends came to 8 bases. Per the germline V gene, CDR1 is SNHLY and CDR2 is FYNNEI. Filled out from reference TRBV2 and TRBJ2-6, the complete variable domain reads EPEVTQTPSHQVTQMGQEVILRCVPISNHLYFYWYRQILGQKVEFLVSFYNNEISEKSEIFDDQFSVERPDGSNFTLKIRSTKLEDSAMYFCASSPDSSGANVLTFGAGSRLTVL.

The chain links TRBV4-2 to TRBJ2-3; 13 nucleotides agree with TRBD2. CDR1 and CDR2 from the germline V gene are LGHNA and YNFKEQ. After removal of 3 bases from V and 4 bases from J, the junction contained 4 bases not matched to a gene. This CDR3 is 16 amino acids long. The CDR3 loop is CASSQDGTSGADTQYF. The CDR3 DNA is TGTGCCAGCAGCCAGGACGGGACTAGCGGGGCAGATACGCAGTATTTT.

This chain joins TRBV7-2 and TRBJ1-1, with D perhaps matching TRBD1 (5 bases). Germline V gives CDR1 SGHTA, CDR2 FQGNSA. V was shortened by 4 bases and J by 2 bases, with 8 bases between the two germline ends. The CDR3 length is 13 residues. The CDR3 loop reads CASSSDSNTEAFF. The DNA of the CDR3 is TGTGCCAGCAGCTCCGACAGTAACACTGAAGCTTTCTTT.

The table lists this clone with a count of one. J is TRBJ2-2 and V is TRBV19; 10 bases match TRBD1. The CDR3 runs 16 residues. The germline V gene has CDR1 LNHDA and CDR2 SQIVND (reference sequence). The V gene end was trimmed by 5 bases and the J gene end by 5 bases; junction bases not matched to a gene: 8. The CDR3 reads CASSPRQGAGTGELFF. In DNA, the CDR3 is TGTGCCAGTAGTCCCCGACAGGGGGCTGGGACCGGGGAGCTGTTTTTT.

This chain connects TRBV18 to TRBJ1-2; D perhaps matches TRBD1 (6 bases). V was shortened by 0 bases and J by 5 bases, with 13 bases between the two germline ends. The length of the CDR3 is 15 residues. CDR1 KGHSH and CDR2 LQKENI come from the germline V gene. The CDR3 is CASSPPVRGGYGYTF. The CDR3, as DNA: TGTGCCAGCTCACCACCTGTCAGGGGTGGGTATGGCTACACCTTC.

The chain employs TRBV15 and TRBJ2-4; TRBD1 matches at 8 bases. The CDR3 totals 14 residues. Unmatched junction bases numbered 5, after V lost 3 bases and J lost 7 bases. CDR1 and CDR2 (germline): LNHNV, YYDKDF (reference sequence). The CDR3, as DNA: TGTGCCACCAGCAGGGCCCAGGGGGCTAACATTCAGTACTTC. It translates to CATSRAQGANIQYF. The variable domain in full, with the rest retrieved from reference TRBV15 and TRBJ2-4, is DAMVIQNPRYQVTQFGKPVTLSCSQTLNHNVMYWYQQKSSQAPKLLFHYYDKDFNNEADTPDNFQSRRPNTSFCFLDIRSPGLGDTAMYLCATSRAQGANIQYFGAGTRLSVL.

The chain is built from TRBV19 and TRBJ2-7; 8 bases agree with TRBD1. This CDR3 has 13 amino acids. V was clipped by 8 bases and J by 1 base; unmatched bases: 4. Looked up from germline, CDR1 is LNHDA and CDR2 is SQIVND (reference sequence). CDR3 sequence: CASRQGSSYEQYF. The CDR3 DNA reads TGTGCCAGTCGACAGGGGAGTTCCTACGAGCAGTACTTC.

In this sample, this clone turned up once. The CDR3 here is CASSPLMNMNTEAFF. CDR3 DNA sequence: TGTGCCAGCTCACCACTCATGAACATGAACACTGAAGCTTTCTTT. The rearrangement links TRBV18 to TRBJ1-1; no firm D call. The V and J ends lost 1 base and 0 bases respectively, with 9 bases between them. In germline, CDR1 is KGHSH, CDR2 LQKENI. The length of the CDR3 is 15 residues.

The V gene is TRBV7-9, the J gene TRBJ2-7; D not resolved. Germline lookup yields CDR1 SEHNR and CDR2 FQNEAQ (reference sequence). This CDR3 region has 16 residues. V lost 4 bases and J lost 4, with 20 bases in between. The CDR3 sequence is CASSWALTGDPYEQYF. The CDR3 nucleotides read TGTGCCAGCAGCTGGGCTCTAACCGGCGATCCATACGAGCAGTACTTC.